This T cell receptor beta chain was identified in a study of blood T cell repertoires in COVID-19. This CDR3 contains 14 residues. CDR1 is SGHTA and CDR2 is FQGNSA in the germline V gene. The V end was cut by 1 base, the J end by 10 bases, with 14 bases between. TCRdb's table, derived via immunoSEQ multiplex PCR, lists solely in-frame clones and lacks some. The table lists approximately 470,000 clones, about 90% of them singletons. Participants, about 18 to 90 years old, spanned fewer than 25 US areas. Participants reported their clinical history, and cohort assignment relied on those reports. Recovered status in Cohort 3 required two negative PCRs, clearance, or symptom resolution.

Sequenced material: PBMCs or T cells enriched from blood (not recorded which). This chain connects TRBV7-2 to TRBJ2-1, with D possibly being TRBD2 (5 bases). This TCR was recovered from a woman younger than 30 who had recovered from COVID-19. The CDR3 here is CASSLEHSTGEQFF. In DNA, the CDR3 is TGTGCCAGCAGCTTAGAACACAGCACGGGGGAGCAGTTCTTC.